Described below is a single T cell receptor beta chain sequence and its context. What it binds is unknown. Use of 60 Vbeta and 13 Jbeta primers characterized the PCR. TCRdb's table, derived via immunoSEQ multiplex PCR, lists solely in-frame clones and lacks some. This table lists around 150,000 clones. There are 20 residues in the CDR3. From germline, CDR1 is SGHNT and CDR2 YENEEA. J was trimmed by 5 bases and V by 5 bases; bases with no gene match: 22. The data derive from a study of cytomegalovirus exposure and HLA in healthy donors. Study observations and caveats: The classifier, whose performance was assessed in both the original and validation cohorts, reportedly diagnosed cytomegalovirus status with high specificity and sensitivity.

Sequenced: PBMCs. The source is a man younger than 45 in good health and CMV-seronegative. This sequence joins TRBV11-3 and TRBJ2-2, with TRBD2 matching 8 bases. This CDR3 reads CASSLGVGRLAGVFTGELFF. The CDR3 DNA reads TGTGCCAGCAGCCTGGGGGTAGGGAGGCTAGCGGGTGTTTTTACCGGGGAGCTGTTTTTT.